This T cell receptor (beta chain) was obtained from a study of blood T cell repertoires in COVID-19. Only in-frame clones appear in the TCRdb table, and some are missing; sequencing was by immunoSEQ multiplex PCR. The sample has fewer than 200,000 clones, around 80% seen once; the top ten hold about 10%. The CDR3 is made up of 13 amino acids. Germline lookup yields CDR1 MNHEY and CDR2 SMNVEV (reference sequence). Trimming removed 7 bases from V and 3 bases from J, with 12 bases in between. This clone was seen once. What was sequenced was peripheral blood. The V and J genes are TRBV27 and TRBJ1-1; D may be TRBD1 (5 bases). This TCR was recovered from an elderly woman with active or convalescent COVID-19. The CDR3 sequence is CASTGRGDTEAFF. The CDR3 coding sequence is TGTGCCAGCACCGGACGGGGGGACACTGAAGCTTTCTTT.